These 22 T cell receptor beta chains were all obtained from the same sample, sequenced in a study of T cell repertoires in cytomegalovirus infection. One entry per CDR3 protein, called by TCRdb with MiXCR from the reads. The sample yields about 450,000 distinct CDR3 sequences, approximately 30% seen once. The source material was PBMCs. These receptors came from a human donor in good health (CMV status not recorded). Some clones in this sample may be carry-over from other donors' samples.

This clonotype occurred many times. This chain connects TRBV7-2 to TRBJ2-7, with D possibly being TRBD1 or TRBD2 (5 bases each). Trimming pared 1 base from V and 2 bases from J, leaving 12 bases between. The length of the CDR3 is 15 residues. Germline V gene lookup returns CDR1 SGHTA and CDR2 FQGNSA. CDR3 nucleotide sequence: TGTGCCAGCAGCTTAGGAGGGGTGGGACCCTACGAGCAGTACTTC. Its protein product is CASSLGGVGPYEQYF.

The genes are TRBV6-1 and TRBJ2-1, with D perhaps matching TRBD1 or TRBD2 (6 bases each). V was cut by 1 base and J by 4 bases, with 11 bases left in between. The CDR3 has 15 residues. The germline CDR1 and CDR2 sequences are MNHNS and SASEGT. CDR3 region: CASSEEGGEYNEQFF. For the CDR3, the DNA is TGTGCCAGCAGTGAAGAGGGGGGCGAATACAATGAGCAGTTCTTC.

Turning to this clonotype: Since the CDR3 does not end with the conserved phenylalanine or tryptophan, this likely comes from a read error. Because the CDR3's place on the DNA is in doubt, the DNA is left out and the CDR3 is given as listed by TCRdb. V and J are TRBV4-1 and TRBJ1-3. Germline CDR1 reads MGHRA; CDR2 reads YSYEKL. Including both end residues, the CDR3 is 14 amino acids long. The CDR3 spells CASSKERARSTMYL.

The CDR3 loop reads CASRSDRGFNQPQHF. CDR3 nucleotides: TGTGCCAGTAGATCCGACAGGGGATTTAATCAGCCCCAGCATTTT. V is TRBV19 and J is TRBJ1-5, with 8 bases identical to TRBD1. The trim removed 6 bases at V and 4 bases at J, leaving 8 bases unmatched. Germline lookup yields CDR1 LNHDA and CDR2 SQIVND (reference sequence). The CDR3 covers 15 residues.

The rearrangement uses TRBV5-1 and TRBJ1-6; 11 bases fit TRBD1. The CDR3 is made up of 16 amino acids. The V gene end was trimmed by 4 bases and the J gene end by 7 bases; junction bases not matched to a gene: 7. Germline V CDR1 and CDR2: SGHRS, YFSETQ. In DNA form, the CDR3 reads TGCGCCAGCAGCGTAACCGGGACAGGGGGAAATTCACCCCTCCACTTT. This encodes CASSVTGTGGNSPLHF.

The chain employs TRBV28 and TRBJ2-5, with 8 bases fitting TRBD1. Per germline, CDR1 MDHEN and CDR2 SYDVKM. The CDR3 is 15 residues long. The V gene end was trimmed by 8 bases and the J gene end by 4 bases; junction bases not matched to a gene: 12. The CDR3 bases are TGTGCCAGCTCGCCAGGGGGCAGGGGACGAGAGACCCAGTACTTC. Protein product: CASSPGGRGRETQYF.

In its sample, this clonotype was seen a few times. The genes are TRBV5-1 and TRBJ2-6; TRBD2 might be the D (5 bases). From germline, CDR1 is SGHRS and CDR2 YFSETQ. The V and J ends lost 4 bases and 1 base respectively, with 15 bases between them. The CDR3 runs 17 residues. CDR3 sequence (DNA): TGCGCCAGCAGCCGACCGGGGTTGGGTTCTGGGGCCAACGTCCTGACTTTC. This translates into CASSRPGLGSGANVLTF. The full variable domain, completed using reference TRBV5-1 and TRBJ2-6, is KAGVTQTPRYLIKTRGQQVTLSCSPISGHRSVSWYQQTPGQGLQFLFEYFSETQRNKGNFPGRFSGRQFSNSRSEMNVSTLELGDSALYLCASSRPGLGSGANVLTFGAGSRLTVL.

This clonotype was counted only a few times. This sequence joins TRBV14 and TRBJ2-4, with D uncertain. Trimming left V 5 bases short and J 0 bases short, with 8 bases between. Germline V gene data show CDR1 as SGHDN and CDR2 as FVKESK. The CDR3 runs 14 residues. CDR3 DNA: TGTGCCAGCAGCAAAGCAGGAGCCAAAAACATTCAGTACTTC. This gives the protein CASSKAGAKNIQYF.

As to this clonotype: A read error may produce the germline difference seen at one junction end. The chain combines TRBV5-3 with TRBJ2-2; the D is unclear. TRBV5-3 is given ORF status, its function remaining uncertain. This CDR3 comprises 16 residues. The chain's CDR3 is CASSLPTGMDTGELFF. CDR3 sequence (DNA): TGTGCCAGCAGCTTACCGACTGGGATGGACACCGGGGAGCTGTTTTTT.

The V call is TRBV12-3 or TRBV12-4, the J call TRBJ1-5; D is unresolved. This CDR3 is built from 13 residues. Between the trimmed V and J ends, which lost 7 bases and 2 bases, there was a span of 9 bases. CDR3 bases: TGTGCCAGCACGAACAGAGGCAATCAGCCCCAGCATTTT. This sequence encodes CASTNRGNQPQHF.

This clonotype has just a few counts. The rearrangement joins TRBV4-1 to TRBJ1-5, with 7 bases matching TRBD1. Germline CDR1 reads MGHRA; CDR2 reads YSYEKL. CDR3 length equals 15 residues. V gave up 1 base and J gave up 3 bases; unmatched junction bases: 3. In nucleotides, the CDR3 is TGCGCCAGCAGCCAAGGGACAGGTTACAATCAGCCCCAGCATTTT. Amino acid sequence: CASSQGTGYNQPQHF.

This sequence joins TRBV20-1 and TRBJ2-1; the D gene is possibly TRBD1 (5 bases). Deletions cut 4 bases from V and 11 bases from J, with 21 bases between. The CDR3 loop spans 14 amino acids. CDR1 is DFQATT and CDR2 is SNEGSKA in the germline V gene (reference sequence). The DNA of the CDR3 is TGCAGTGCTACGGACAACCATCGTCCCGAACAGCAGTTCTTC. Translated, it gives CSATDNHRPEQQFF.

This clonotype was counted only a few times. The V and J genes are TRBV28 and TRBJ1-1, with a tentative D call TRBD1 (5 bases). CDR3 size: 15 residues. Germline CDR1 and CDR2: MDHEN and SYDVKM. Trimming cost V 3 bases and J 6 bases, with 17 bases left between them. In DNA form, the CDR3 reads TGTGCCAGCAGTTTGGGAGCCGGGGCCAAAGCTGAAGCTTTCTTT. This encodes CASSLGAGAKAEAFF.

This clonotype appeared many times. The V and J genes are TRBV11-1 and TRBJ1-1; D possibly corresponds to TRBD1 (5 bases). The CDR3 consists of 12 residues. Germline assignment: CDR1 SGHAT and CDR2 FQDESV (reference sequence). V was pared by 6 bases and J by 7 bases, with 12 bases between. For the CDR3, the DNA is TGTGCCAGCAGGGGGGGATCGGATGAAGCTTTCTTT. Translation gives CASRGGSDEAFF. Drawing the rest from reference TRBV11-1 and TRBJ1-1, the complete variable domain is EAEVAQSPRYKITEKSQAVAFWCDPISGHATLYWYRQILGQGPELLVQFQDESVVDDSQLPKDRFSAERLKGVDSTLKIQPAELGDSAMYLCASRGGSDEAFFGQGTRLTVV.

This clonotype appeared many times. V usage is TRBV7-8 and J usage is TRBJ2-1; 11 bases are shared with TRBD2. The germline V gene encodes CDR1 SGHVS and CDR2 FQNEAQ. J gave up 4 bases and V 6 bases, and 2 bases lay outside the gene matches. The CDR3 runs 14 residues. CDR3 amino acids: CASRLAGEYNEQFF. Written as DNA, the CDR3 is TGTGCCAGCAGACTAGCGGGGGAGTACAATGAGCAGTTCTTC.

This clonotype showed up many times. DNA of the CDR3: TGTGCCAGCAGCTTAGGCCTAACCTACAATGAGCAGTTCTTC. Its protein product is CASSLGLTYNEQFF. The rearrangement joins TRBV7-2 to TRBJ2-1; D uncertain. There are 14 residues in the CDR3. Germline loops: CDR1 SGHTA, CDR2 FQGNSA. Trimming removed 1 base at V and 2 bases at J, with 6 bases between. The variable domain in full, completed from reference TRBV7-2 and TRBJ2-1, reads GAGVSQSPSNKVTEKGKDVELRCDPISGHTALYWYRQSLGQGLEFLIYFQGNSAPDKSGLPSDRFSAERTGGSVSTLTIQRTQQEDSAVYLCASSLGLTYNEQFFGPGTRLTVL.

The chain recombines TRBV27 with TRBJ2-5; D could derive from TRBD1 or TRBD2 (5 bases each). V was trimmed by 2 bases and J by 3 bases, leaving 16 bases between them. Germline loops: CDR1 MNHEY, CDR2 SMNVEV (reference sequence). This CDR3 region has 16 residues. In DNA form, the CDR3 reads TGTGCCAGCAGTTTAGCGTGGCCCGGGACGGAAGAGACCCAGTACTTC. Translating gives CASSLAWPGTEETQYF.

The CDR3 region has the DNA TGCAGCGTTGAGTCCCCGACAGGGAGCGGTTACGAGCAGTACTTC. Translating gives CSVESPTGSGYEQYF. The chain employs TRBV29-1 and TRBJ2-7, with 7 bases aligning to TRBD1. After removal of 3 bases from V and 4 bases from J, the junction contained 12 bases not matched to a gene. From germline, CDR1 is SQVTM and CDR2 ANQGSEA. The CDR3 runs to 15 residues.

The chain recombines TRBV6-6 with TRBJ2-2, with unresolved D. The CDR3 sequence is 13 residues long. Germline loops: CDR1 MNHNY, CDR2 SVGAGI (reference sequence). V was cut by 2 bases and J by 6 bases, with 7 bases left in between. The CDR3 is CASSYPKPGELFF. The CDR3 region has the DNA TGTGCCAGCAGTTACCCCAAACCCGGGGAGCTGTTTTTT.

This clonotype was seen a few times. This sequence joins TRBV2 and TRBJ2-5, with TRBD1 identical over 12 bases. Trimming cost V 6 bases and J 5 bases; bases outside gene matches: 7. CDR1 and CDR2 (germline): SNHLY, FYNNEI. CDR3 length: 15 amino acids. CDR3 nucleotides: TGTGCCAGCAGGGACGCCGGGACAGGGGGCGAGACCCAGTACTTC. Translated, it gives CASRDAGTGGETQYF.

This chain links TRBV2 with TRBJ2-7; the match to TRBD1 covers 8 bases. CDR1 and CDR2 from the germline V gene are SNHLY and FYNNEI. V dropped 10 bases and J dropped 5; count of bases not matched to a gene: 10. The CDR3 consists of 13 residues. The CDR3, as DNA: TGTGCCACAGGGGGCCTGGGGGTGAACGAGCAGTACTTC. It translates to CATGGLGVNEQYF.

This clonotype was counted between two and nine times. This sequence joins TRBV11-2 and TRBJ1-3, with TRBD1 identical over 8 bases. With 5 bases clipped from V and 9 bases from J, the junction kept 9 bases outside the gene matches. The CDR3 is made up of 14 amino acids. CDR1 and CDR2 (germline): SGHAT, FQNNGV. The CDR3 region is CASSPSDRAGTIYF. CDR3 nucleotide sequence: TGTGCCAGCAGCCCCTCGGACAGGGCCGGCACCATATATTTT.